This T cell receptor (beta chain) was documented in a study of shared clonotypes between healthy human individuals. About the research overall: A donor's plate count was three for CD4 naive and three for CD4 memory; CD8 naive had two and CD8 memory one.

Naive-designated CD8 cells lacked CD45RO, were positively enriched for CCR7, and omitted terminally differentiated effector memory CD45RA+ cells. Germline loops: CDR1 SGHAT, CDR2 FQNNGV. This CDR3 has 16 residues. Sorted subsets were amplified in replicate PCRs using 200 ng DNA, 30,000 to 35,000 T cell genomes. Method: immunoSEQ multiplex PCR; TCRdb's copy keeps in-frame clones and lacks some. The profile shows approximately 840,000 clones, around 96% of them singletons. About this clone: Germline and junction disagree at one end, which may indicate a read error.

V usage is TRBV11-2 and J usage is TRBJ2-7; 7 bases fit TRBD1. The sample comprised naive CD8+ T cells sorted from blood. This receptor was obtained from a man under 40 in good health. CDR3: CASSLDRDSRTYEQYF. The CDR3 DNA reads as TGTGCCAGCAGCCTAGACCGGGACAGCCGAACCTACGAGCAGTACTTC.